Below, 12 T cell receptor beta chains from the same sample are listed, as sequenced in a study of human T cells and chemical hapten exposure. In TCRdb, the RACE reads were re-called with MiXCR into one record per CDR3 protein. The data show about 110,000 distinct CDR3 sequences, approximately 10% seen once. Indicated time point: patch test 1, 2 weeks after DPC sensitization. Treatment specified: therapeutic diphenylcyclopropenone sensitization with weekly scalp DPC. The sequencing here drew on whole blood, taken in connection with sensitization to the hapten diphenylcyclopropenone (DPC). The receptors stem from a woman aged 40 to 49 with alopecia areata. Some clones in this sample may be carry-over from other donors' samples.

A few counts support this clonotype. The chain uses TRBV27 and TRBJ1-1; D gene ambiguous. Looked up from germline, CDR1 is MNHEY and CDR2 is SMNVEV (reference sequence). The CDR3 loop spans 15 amino acids. V lost 2 bases and J lost 5, with 15 bases in between. The CDR3 DNA reads as TGTGCCAGCAGTTTAAGGCGGGTGGGTTGGACTGAAGCTTTCTTT. Amino acids: CASSLRRVGWTEAFF.

The chain combines TRBV7-2 with TRBJ2-3; 13 positions match TRBD2. The V and J ends lost 4 bases and 6 bases, in that order; junction bases with no gene match: 7. Germline V gene lookup returns CDR1 SGHTA and CDR2 FQGNSA. This CDR3 spans 16 amino acids. The CDR3 DNA reads as TGTGCCAGCAGCTCTTGGACTAGCGGGAGTGGCGATACGCAGTATTTT. Residues: CASSSWTSGSGDTQYF.

The chain links TRBV7-2 to TRBJ2-5, with a tentative D call TRBD2 (6 bases). Trimming stripped 4 bases from V and 2 bases from J, with 14 bases between. Germline values: CDR1 SGHTA, CDR2 FQGNSA. This CDR3 is built from 15 residues. Here the CDR3 DNA reads TGTGCCAGCAGCTCCCCCCTACGGGGGCAAGAGACCCAGTACTTC. Its protein is CASSSPLRGQETQYF.

This clonotype was counted many times. This rearrangement joins TRBV30 to TRBJ1-2; 8 bases align to TRBD1. Germline CDR1 is GTSNPN and CDR2 is SVGIG (reference sequence). The CDR3 consists of 13 residues. V gave up 3 bases and J gave up 8 bases; unmatched junction bases: 8. CDR3 residues: CAWSPGQGRGYTF. The CDR3 coding sequence is TGTGCCTGGAGCCCAGGACAGGGCAGGGGCTACACCTTC.

This clonotype was observed a few times. This chain joins TRBV9 and TRBJ2-3, with TRBD2 identical over 9 bases. Germline lookup yields CDR1 SGDLS and CDR2 YYNGEE. This CDR3 comprises 15 residues. Trimming cost V 7 bases and J 1 base; bases outside gene matches: 7. The CDR3: CASGQTSGRTDTQYF. The CDR3 DNA reads as TGTGCCAGCGGACAGACTAGCGGCCGCACAGATACGCAGTATTTT.

This clonotype was seen a handful of times. The gene calls are TRBV6-1 and TRBJ2-5, with a possible D match to TRBD1 (5 bases). Germline assignment: CDR1 MNHNS and CDR2 SASEGT. The germline V and J ends were trimmed by 4 bases and 1 base, with 7 bases remaining between them. The CDR3 sequence is 13 residues long. The CDR3 loop is CASSGGSQETQYF. CDR3 sequence (DNA): TGTGCCAGCAGTGGGGGCAGCCAAGAGACCCAGTACTTC.

This clonotype was counted many times. The chain couples TRBV7-2 to TRBJ2-7, with 10 bases that match TRBD2. There are 15 residues in the CDR3. Per germline, CDR1 SGHTA and CDR2 FQGNSA. V gave up 5 bases and J gave up 0 bases; unmatched junction bases: 4. The DNA for the CDR3 is TGTGCCAGCAGCGCCACTAGCGGGAACTCCTACGAGCAGTACTTC. This encodes CASSATSGNSYEQYF. Looking up the rest from reference TRBV7-2 and TRBJ2-7 gives the full variable domain: GAGVSQSPSNKVTEKGKDVELRCDPISGHTALYWYRQSLGQGLEFLIYFQGNSAPDKSGLPSDRFSAERTGGSVSTLTIQRTQQEDSAVYLCASSATSGNSYEQYFGPGTRLTVT.

The table lists this clonotype with a few counts. The chain joins TRBV6-2 or TRBV6-3 to TRBJ1-5; perhaps TRBD1 as D (5 bases). V was shortened by 4 bases and J by 0 bases, with 10 bases between the two germline ends. Germline values: CDR1 MNHEY, CDR2 SVGEGT. This CDR3 has 15 amino acids. The chain's CDR3 is CASSLGRDSNQPQHF. The CDR3 DNA reads as TGTGCCAGCAGTTTGGGACGGGATAGCAATCAGCCCCAGCATTTT.

There are a few counts of this clonotype. The V gene is TRBV19, the J gene TRBJ1-3; 7 nucleotides line up with TRBD1. The V gene's germline CDR1 is LNHDA and CDR2 SQIVND (reference sequence). The length of the CDR3 is 15 residues. V gave up 6 bases and J gave up 1 base; unmatched junction bases: 6. CDR3 in DNA: TGTGCCAGTAGCTCCCAGGGGGAGTCTGGAAACACCATATATTTT. Its protein is CASSSQGESGNTIYF.

This clonotype was found many times. The V call is TRBV4-2, the J call TRBJ2-6; D is undetermined. V was pared by 8 bases and J by 12 bases, with 17 bases between. This CDR3 has 13 amino acids. The germline CDR1 and CDR2 sequences are LGHNA and YNFKEQ. Written as DNA, the CDR3 is TGTGCCAGCTCCCCGGGCCTGGGGATCGTCCTGACTTTC. Encoded protein: CASSPGLGIVLTF.

The table lists this clonotype with many counts. This sequence joins TRBV25-1 and TRBJ2-3; 7 bases are shared with TRBD2. The germline CDR1 and CDR2 sequences are MGHDK and SYGVNS. J lost 2 bases, V lost 3 bases, and 14 bases had no gene match. CDR3 length equals 18 residues. This chain's CDR3 is CASSDPSLAGGVTDTQYF. CDR3 sequence (DNA): TGTGCCAGCAGTGATCCTAGTTTAGCGGGTGGGGTCACAGATACGCAGTATTTT.

There are many counts of this clonotype. The rearrangement links TRBV7-2 to TRBJ1-4; no definite D call. The germline CDR1 and CDR2 sequences are SGHTA and FQGNSA. The CDR3 spans 15 residues. Trimming took off 5 bases at V and 7 bases at J, with 17 bases between the two ends. In nucleotides, the CDR3 is TGTGCCAGCAGCCAGACGTCAGGCTTCAGTGAAAAACTGTTTTTT. Protein product: CASSQTSGFSEKLFF.